This T cell receptor beta chain was profiled in a study of T cells after yellow fever vaccination. Study-level findings and limits: From the bulk population, abundant clonotypes could contaminate and appear within FACS-sorted repertoires. Most primary-vaccination clones recurred post-booster (approximately 96% CD4, around 86% CD8). Only a minor proportion of clonotypes was detected across both CD4 and CD8 compartments.

This CDR3 comprises 15 residues. Germline assignment: CDR1 SQVTM and CDR2 ANQGSEA. Trimming pared 4 bases from V and 0 bases from J, leaving 15 bases between. This clonotype was counted ten times or more. Antigen specificity is unknown. TCRdb passed the 5' RACE reads through MiXCR, listing each CDR3 protein once. This table holds about 330,000 distinct CDR3 sequences, over 4% found once. This sequence originates from a man between 18 and 29 years old who received the YFV17D yellow fever vaccine. J is TRBJ1-1 and V is TRBV29-1; D perhaps matches TRBD1 (5 bases). The input for sequencing was PBMCs, taken 5 days after the yellow fever booster vaccination. CDR3 residues: CSVGPGWGMNTEAFF. DNA of the CDR3: TGCAGCGTTGGGCCAGGGTGGGGGATGAACACTGAAGCTTTCTTT.